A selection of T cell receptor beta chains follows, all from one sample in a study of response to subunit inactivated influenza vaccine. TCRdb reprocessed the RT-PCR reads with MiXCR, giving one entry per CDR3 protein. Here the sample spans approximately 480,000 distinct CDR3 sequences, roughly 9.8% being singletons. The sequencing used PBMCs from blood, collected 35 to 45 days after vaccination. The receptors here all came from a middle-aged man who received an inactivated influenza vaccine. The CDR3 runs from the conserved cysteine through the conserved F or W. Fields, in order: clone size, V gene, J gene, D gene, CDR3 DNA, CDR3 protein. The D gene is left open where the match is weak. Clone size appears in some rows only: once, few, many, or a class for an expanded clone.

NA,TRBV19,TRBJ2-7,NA,TGTGCCAGTAGTTTCCGAGCGACAGACCACTCCTACGAGCAGTACTTC,CASSFRATDHSYEQYF
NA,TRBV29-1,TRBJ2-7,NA,TGCAGCGTGGGGGGAGTCGACGAGCAGTACTTC,CSVGGVDEQYF
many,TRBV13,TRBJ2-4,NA,TGTGCCAGCAGCATCACAGGGTTGGGGGCCAAAAACATTCAGTACTTC,CASSITGLGAKNIQYF
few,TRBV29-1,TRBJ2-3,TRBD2,TGCAGCGTTTTGAGGGGGACTAGACTGTCACGGGATACGCAGTATTTT,CSVLRGTRLSRDTQYF
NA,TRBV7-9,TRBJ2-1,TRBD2,TGTGCCAGCAGCCGGACTAGCGGGAGTCTCAATGAGCAGTTCTTC,CASSRTSGSLNEQFF
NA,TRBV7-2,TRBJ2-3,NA,TGTGCCAGCAGCGAAATCGTGGCTACAGATACGCAGTATTTT,CASSEIVATDTQYF
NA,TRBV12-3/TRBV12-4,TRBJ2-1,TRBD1,TGTGCCAGCAGGATCCTAGGGGGCGCGGGTAATGAGCAGTTCTTC,CASRILGGAGNEQFF
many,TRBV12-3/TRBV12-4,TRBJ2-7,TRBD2,TGTGCCAGCAGCCAAACTTCGACTAGCAGCTACGAGCAGTACTTC,CASSQTSTSSYEQYF
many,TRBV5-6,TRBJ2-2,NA,TGTGCCAGCAGCTTGGTACAGGGCTACGCCGGGGAGCTGTTTTTT,CASSLVQGYAGELFF
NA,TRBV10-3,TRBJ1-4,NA,TGTGCCATCAGCCCTACAGGCACTAATGAAAAACTGTTTTTT,CAISPTGTNEKLFF